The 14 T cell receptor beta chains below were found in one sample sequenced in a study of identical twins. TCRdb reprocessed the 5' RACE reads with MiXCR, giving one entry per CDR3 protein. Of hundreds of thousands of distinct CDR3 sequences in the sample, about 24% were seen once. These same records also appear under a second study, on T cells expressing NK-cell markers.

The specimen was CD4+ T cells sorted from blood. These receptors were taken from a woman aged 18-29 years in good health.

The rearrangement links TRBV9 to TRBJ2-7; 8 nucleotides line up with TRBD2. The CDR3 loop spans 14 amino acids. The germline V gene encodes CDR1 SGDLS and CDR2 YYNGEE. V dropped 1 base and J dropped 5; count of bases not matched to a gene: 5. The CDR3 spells CASSVLPGGDEQYF. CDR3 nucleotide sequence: TGTGCCAGCAGCGTATTACCGGGAGGGGACGAGCAGTACTTC. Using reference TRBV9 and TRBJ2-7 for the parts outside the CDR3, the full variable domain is DSGVTQTPKHLITATGQRVTLRCSPRSGDLSVYWYQQSLDQGLQFLIQYYNGEERAKGNILERFSAQQFPDLHSELNLSSLELGDSALYFCASSVLPGGDEQYFGPGTRLTVT.

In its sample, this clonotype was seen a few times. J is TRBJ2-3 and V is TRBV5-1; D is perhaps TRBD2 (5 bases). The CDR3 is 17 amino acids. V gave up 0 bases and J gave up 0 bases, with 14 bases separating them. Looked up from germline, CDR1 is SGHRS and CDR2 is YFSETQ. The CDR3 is CASSLGGPDSSTDTQYF. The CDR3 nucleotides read TGCGCCAGCAGCTTGGGAGGACCGGACTCTAGCACAGATACGCAGTATTTT.

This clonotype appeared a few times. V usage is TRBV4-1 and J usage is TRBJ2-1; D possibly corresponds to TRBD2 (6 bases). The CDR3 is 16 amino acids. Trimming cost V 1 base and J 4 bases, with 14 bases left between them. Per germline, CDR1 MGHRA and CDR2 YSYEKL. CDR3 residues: CASSQARGGGYNEQFF. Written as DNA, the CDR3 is TGCGCCAGCAGCCAAGCTCGCGGAGGAGGGTACAATGAGCAGTTCTTC.

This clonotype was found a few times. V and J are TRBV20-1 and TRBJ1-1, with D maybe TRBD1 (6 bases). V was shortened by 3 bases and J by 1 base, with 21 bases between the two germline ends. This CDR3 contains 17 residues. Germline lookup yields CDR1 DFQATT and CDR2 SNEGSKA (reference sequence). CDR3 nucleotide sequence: TGCAGTGCTAGTGAATGGCAGGGGCAAGCTAAGAACACTGAAGCTTTCTTT. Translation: CSASEWQGQAKNTEAFF.

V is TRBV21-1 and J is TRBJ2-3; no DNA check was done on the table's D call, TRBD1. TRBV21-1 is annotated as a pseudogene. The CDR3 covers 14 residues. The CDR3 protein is CASSNRDRVYTQYF. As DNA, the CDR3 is TGTGCCAGCAGCAACCGGGACAGAGTTTATACGCAGTATTTT.

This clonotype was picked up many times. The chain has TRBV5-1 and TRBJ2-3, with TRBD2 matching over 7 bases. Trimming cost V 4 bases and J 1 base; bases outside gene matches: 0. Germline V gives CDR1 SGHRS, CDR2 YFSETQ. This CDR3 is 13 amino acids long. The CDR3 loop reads CASSGGGTDTQYF. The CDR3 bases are TGCGCCAGCAGCGGGGGGGGCACAGATACGCAGTATTTT. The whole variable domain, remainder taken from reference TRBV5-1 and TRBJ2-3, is KAGVTQTPRYLIKTRGQQVTLSCSPISGHRSVSWYQQTPGQGLQFLFEYFSETQRNKGNFPGRFSGRQFSNSRSEMNVSTLELGDSALYLCASSGGGTDTQYFGPGTRLTVL.

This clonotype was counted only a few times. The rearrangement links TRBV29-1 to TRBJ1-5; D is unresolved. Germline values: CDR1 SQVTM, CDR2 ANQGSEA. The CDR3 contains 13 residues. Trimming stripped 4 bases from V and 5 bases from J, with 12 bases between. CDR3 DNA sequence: TGCAGCGTTGCTGGCAGTTTCGATCAGCCCCAGCATTTT. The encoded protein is CSVAGSFDQPQHF.

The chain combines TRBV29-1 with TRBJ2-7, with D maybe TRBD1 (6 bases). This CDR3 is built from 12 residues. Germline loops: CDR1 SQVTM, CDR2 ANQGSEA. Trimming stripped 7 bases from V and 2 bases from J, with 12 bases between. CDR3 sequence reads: CSGGGFPYEQYF. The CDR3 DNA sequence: TGCAGCGGTGGGGGCTTCCCCTACGAGCAGTACTTC.

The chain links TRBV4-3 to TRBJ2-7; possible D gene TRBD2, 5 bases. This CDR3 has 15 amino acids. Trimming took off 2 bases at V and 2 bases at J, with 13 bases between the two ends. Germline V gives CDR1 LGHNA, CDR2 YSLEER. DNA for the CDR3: TGCGCCAGCAGCCAACAACTAGGCCCTGCCTACGAGCAGTACTTC. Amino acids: CASSQQLGPAYEQYF.

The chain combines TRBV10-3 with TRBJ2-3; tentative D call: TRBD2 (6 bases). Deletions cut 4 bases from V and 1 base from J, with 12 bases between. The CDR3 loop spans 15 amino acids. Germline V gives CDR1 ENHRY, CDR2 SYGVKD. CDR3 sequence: CAISVDLARTDTQYF. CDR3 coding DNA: TGTGCCATCAGTGTTGACCTAGCGCGCACAGATACGCAGTATTTT.

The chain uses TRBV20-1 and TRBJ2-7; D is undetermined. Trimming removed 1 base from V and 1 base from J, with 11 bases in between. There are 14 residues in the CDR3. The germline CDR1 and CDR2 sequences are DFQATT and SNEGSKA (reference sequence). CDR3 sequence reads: CSARGIQESYEQYF. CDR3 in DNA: TGCAGTGCTAGAGGAATCCAGGAGTCCTACGAGCAGTACTTC.

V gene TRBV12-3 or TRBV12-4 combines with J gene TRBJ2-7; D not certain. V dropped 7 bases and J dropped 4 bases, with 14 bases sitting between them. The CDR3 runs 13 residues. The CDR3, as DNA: TGTGCCAGCACCAACCGGGTGGTTTACGAGCAGTACTTC. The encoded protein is CASTNRVVYEQYF.

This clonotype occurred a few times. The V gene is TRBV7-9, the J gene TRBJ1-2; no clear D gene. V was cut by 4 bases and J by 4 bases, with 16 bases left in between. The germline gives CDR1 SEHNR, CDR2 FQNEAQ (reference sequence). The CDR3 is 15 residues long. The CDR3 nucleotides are TGTGCCAGCAGCTCCCCGGACCGAAGACCCTATGGCTACACCTTC. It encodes CASSSPDRRPYGYTF. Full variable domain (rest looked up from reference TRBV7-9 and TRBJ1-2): DTGVSQNPRHKITKRGQNVTFRCDPISEHNRLYWYRQTLGQGPEFLTYFQNEAQLEKSRLLSDRFSAERPKGSFSTLEIQRTEQGDSAMYLCASSSPDRRPYGYTFGSGTRLTVV.

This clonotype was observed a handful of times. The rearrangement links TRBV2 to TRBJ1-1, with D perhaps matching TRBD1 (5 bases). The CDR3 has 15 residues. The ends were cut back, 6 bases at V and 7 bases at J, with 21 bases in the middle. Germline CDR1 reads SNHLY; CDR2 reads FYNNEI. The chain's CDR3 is CASSPTRTGPDEAFF. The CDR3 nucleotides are TGTGCCAGCAGCCCCACAAGGACGGGACCCGATGAAGCTTTCTTT.